Listed below are T cell receptor beta chains from one sample, sequenced in a study of blood T cell repertoires in COVID-19. Clones were sequenced by immunoSEQ multiplex PCR, and TCRdb holds only the in-frame ones, with some missing. Of 280,000 or so clones listed, roughly 86% were seen once; the top ten hold around 2.1%. Sample: peripheral blood. The receptors come from a woman aged 25 to 45 who had recovered from COVID-19. Both conserved end residues are part of each CDR3. D genes are given only for firm matches. A clone size is listed for some rows: how often the clone was seen (once, few, many), or a class if it is expanded.

J	D	V	size	DNA	CDR3
TRBJ1-4	-	TRBV7-9	-	TGTGCCAGCAGCTTACTCGGCTGGAGTGGAACTAATGAAAAACTGTTTTTT	CASSLLGWSGTNEKLFF
TRBJ1-1	-	TRBV5-1	-	TGCGCCAGCAGAATTGTAGGGGCGAGCACTGAAGCTTTCTTT	CASRIVGASTEAFF
TRBJ2-3	TRBD1	TRBV19	-	TGTGCCACCCGACAGGGGGCCATGGGTACGCAGTATTTT	CATRQGAMGTQYF
TRBJ2-7	TRBD1	TRBV4-2	-	TGTGCCAGCAGCCAACCTAGGACAGGGGTTGGCGAGCAGTACTTC	CASSQPRTGVGEQYF
TRBJ2-1	-	TRBV10-3	-	TGTGCCATCAGTGGGTCGACAGAAAACAATGAGCAGTTCTTC	CAISGSTENNEQFF
TRBJ2-4	TRBD2	TRBV5-6	-	TGTGCCAGCAGCTCCTCCGGGACTAGCCGGGAGGCCAAAAACATTCAGTACTTC	CASSSSGTSREAKNIQYF
TRBJ1-1	TRBD1	TRBV14	-	TGTGCCAGCAGCCCCATCGGGACAGCCAACACTGAAGCTTTCTTT	CASSPIGTANTEAFF
TRBJ1-2	TRBD1	TRBV10-2	-	TGCGCCAGCAGTGGTGGACAGGGCTATGGCTACACCTTC	CASSGGQGYGYTF
TRBJ2-1	TRBD2	TRBV11-3	once	TGTGCCAGCAGCTTAAGGGTTGGCGGGAGCATGAATGAGCAGTTCTTC	CASSLRVGGSMNEQFF
TRBJ2-3	-	TRBV3-1/TRBV3-2	-	TGTGCCAGCAGCCCAAACACAGATACGCAGTATTTT	CASSPNTDTQYF
TRBJ2-5	TRBD1	TRBV5-4	-	TGTGCCAGCAGCGTCTCCGGGACAGGGGAAACCCAGTACTTC	CASSVSGTGETQYF
TRBJ2-7	TRBD1	TRBV3-1/TRBV3-2	-	TGTGCCAGCAGCGGAGGGGGGACAGGGGCCTACGAGCAGTACTTC	CASSGGGTGAYEQYF
TRBJ2-2	TRBD2	TRBV27	-	TGTGCCAGCAGAATAAGCGGGAAGAACACCGGGGAGCTGTTTTTT	CASRISGKNTGELFF
TRBJ2-1	-	TRBV12-3/TRBV12-4	-	TGTGCCAGCAGTTTATGGGGAGGCGAGCAGTTCTTC	CASSLWGGEQFF
TRBJ1-5	TRBD1	TRBV19	-	TGTGCCAGTAGTATCCCTGGACAGGGGACCTATAGCAATCAGCCCCAGCATTTT	CASSIPGQGTYSNQPQHF
TRBJ1-1	TRBD1	TRBV3-1/TRBV3-2	-	TGTGCCAGCAGCCAAGAAGGGACAGCTACGGAGGCTTTCTTT	CASSQEGTATEAFF
TRBJ2-1	TRBD2	TRBV7-3	-	TGTGCCAGCAGCCCCCAAGAGCGGGAGTTCTACAATGAGCAGTTCTTC	CASSPQEREFYNEQFF
TRBJ1-1	TRBD1	TRBV15	-	TGTGCCACCAGCAGAGGAACAGGGGTGTACACTGAAGCTTTCTTT	CATSRGTGVYTEAFF
TRBJ2-5	-	TRBV4-1	-	TGCGCCAGCAGTCCAGCGGGCCTTCAAGAGACCCAGTACTTC	CASSPAGLQETQYF
TRBJ1-1	-	TRBV28	few	TGTGCCAGCAGTTCAGAGACAGTGAACACTGAAGCTTTCTTT	CASSSETVNTEAFF
TRBJ2-3	TRBD2	TRBV6-4	-	TGTGCCAGCAGCCCAGAAGCGGGGGGGAGCACAGATACGCAGTATTTT	CASSPEAGGSTDTQYF
TRBJ2-1	-	TRBV2	-	TGTGCCAGCATGTATTCCCCGGACAGAGCAATGACGCAGTTCTTC	CASMYSPDRAMTQFF
TRBJ2-7	TRBD2	TRBV27	once	TGTGCCAGCAGCGACCGGGCGGGGGGGAACTACGAGCAGTACTTC	CASSDRAGGNYEQYF
TRBJ1-1	-	TRBV30	-	TGTGCCTGGAGCCACCACGGGGTGAGGCCTGAAGCTTTCTTT	CAWSHHGVRPEAFF
TRBJ1-1	-	TRBV19	once	TGTGCCAGTAGCGTAGACAGCGTAAACACTGAAGCTTTCTTT	CASSVDSVNTEAFF
TRBJ2-1	TRBD2	TRBV9	once	TGTGCCAGCAGCCCTACTAGCGGGGCCTACAATGAGCAGTTCTTC	CASSPTSGAYNEQFF
TRBJ2-1	-	TRBV5-1	-	TGCGCCAGCAGAATTACACAGGGCAATGAGCAGTTCTTC	CASRITQGNEQFF
TRBJ2-5	-	TRBV7-9	-	TGTGCCAGCAGCTTAGCCACACCTCCCAAGACCCAGTACTTC	CASSLATPPKTQYF
TRBJ1-4	-	TRBV11-2	-	TGTGCCAGCAGCCCTACAGGGTATGAAAAACTGTTTTTT	CASSPTGYEKLFF
TRBJ2-1	TRBD1	TRBV4-1	few	TGCGCCAGCAGCCAAGGGGGGACAGGGGTTCGCAATGAGCAGTTCTTC	CASSQGGTGVRNEQFF
TRBJ2-3	-	TRBV2	-	TGTGCCAGCACGAAGGAGTCGGCAGATACGCAGTATTTT	CASTKESADTQYF
TRBJ1-1	-	TRBV7-9	-	TGTGCCAGCAGCTTACAGGGGATTATGAACACTGAAGCTTTCTTT	CASSLQGIMNTEAFF
TRBJ2-5	TRBD1	TRBV27	-	TGTGCCAGCAGCCTACAGGGGTACGGCGAGACCCAGTACTTC	CASSLQGYGETQYF
TRBJ2-7	TRBD1	TRBV28	-	TGTGCCAGCAGTCGGGACAGGACCCCCTACGAGCAGTACTTC	CASSRDRTPYEQYF
TRBJ2-5	TRBD1	TRBV11-3	-	TGTGCCAGCAGCTGGGGACTCCGGGACAGGGGTTCTCAAGAGACCCAGTACTTC	CASSWGLRDRGSQETQYF
TRBJ1-1	TRBD1	TRBV29-1	-	TGCAGCGCCCTAGAGGAGGGACAGGGTCCTGAAGCTTTCTTT	CSALEEGQGPEAFF
TRBJ1-5	TRBD1	TRBV7-9	-	TGTGCCAGCAGCTTGGGTAGACAGGGCATAGATCAGCCCCAGCATTTT	CASSLGRQGIDQPQHF
TRBJ2-7	TRBD1	TRBV6-5	-	TGTGCCAGCAGTTACCCCGGACAGGGGGTACTGTACTTC	CASSYPGQGVLYF